Below, one T cell receptor beta chain is given with its context. Its antigen is unknown. Within one base of it there is no much larger clone, and no base qualities were kept. TCRbeta CDR3 regions were amplified from genomic DNA by means of the immunoSEQ Assay, a bias-controlled multiplex PCR. As for the original processing: The number of nucleated cells in each sample was estimated by amplification of reference gene primers within the assay. To quantify the absolute abundance of each unique TCRbeta CDR3 rearrangement, sequence reads were collapsed and filtered. For each sample, productive Simpson clonality was calculated as the square root of Simpson's diversity index over productive rearrangements. TCRdb obtained this table from immuneACCESS and retained in-frame rearrangements with V and J assigned. These tables miss some clones; where compared with another copy, unresolved V genes account for less than half of the shortfall, and the remainder is unexplained. The V and J calls and the clone size are those of that table, but D and trimming were determined from the DNA. Counted in this sample were 210,000 or so clones; roughly 90% of them appeared once. Clones ranked in the top ten supply under 2% of the sample.

The CDR3 goes from the cysteine to the phenylalanine over 16 residues. The DNA shown is the 48-base CDR3, in frame from base 1. V is cut back by 3 bases and J by 4 bases, with 7 bases in the junction unmatched. CDR1 and CDR2, per the germline V gene, are SQVTM and ANQGSEA. This specimen comes from a study of blood T cell repertoires in COVID-19 (dated by TCRdb to about 2020). In the study overall: Samples from collaborators originated in the United States, Italy and Spain and spanned both the acute and convalescent phases of COVID-19. The prospective study material was composed of cDNA or gDNA derived from T cells, B-cell-depleted T cells, or PBMCs. Deeply sampled blood TCRbeta repertoires from subjects exposed to, actively infected with, or recovered from COVID-19 were included in the dataset. The repertoires were made available in a free public database intended to serve as a resource for research on the immune response to SARS-CoV-2. Samples came from the ongoing ImmuneRACE study (first 160 participants) plus 1,254 subjects from 6 global collaborators. The sample metadata nearly always contained a de-identified subject ID, COVID-19 status, age in years and sex. Where HLA class I and class II types were available, the types were taken from metadata supplied by the sample provider, not from assay-based typing.

The collaborating institutions used their own protocols to collect whole blood in K2EDTA tubes. For TCRbeta analysis, collaborators shipped samples as frozen whole blood, isolated PBMCs, or DNA extracted from either of those sample types. What the research found in general, with its limitations: The amount of clinical and demographic metadata varied by source and participant and was provided uncurated.

Sample: peripheral blood. This TCR came from a man aged 40-55 years with active or convalescent COVID-19. This sequence uses TRBV29-1 and TRBJ2-2, and 11 bases in between align with TRBD1. CDR3 protein: CSVDNGGQGVTGELFF. The sequence in DNA is TGCAGCGTTGACAATGGGGGACAGGGGGTCACCGGGGAGCTGTTTTTT.